A single sample gave rise to the 11 T cell receptor beta chains below, sequenced in a study of T-cell reconstitution after alpha-beta-depleted transplantation in children. Unique molecular identifiers featured in how the TCRbeta library was prepared. Each CDR3 protein gets one entry after TCRdb re-called the PCR reads with MiXCR. Of some 550,000 distinct CDR3 sequences listed, approximately 16% are singletons. Sequenced here: PBMCs from the stem cell graft donor, sampled from the stem cell graft. These TCRs come from a human donor who donated a stem cell graft to a child with acute lymphoblastic leukemia.

For the CDR3, the DNA is TGCACGGCGGGGGTTGGCTCCTACAATGAGCAGTTCTTC. Its translation is CTAGVGSYNEQFF. V and J are TRBV29-1 and TRBJ2-1; 7 bases fit TRBD2. CDR3 length: 13 residues. Germline V lookup: CDR1 SQVTM, CDR2 ANQGSEA.

CDR3 residues: CASMDPGGFSYEQYF. The CDR3 region has the DNA TGTGCCAGCATGGATCCAGGGGGTTTCTCCTACGAGCAGTACTTC. The rearrangement links TRBV6-2 or TRBV6-3 to TRBJ2-7; TRBD1 matches 7 bases. The germline V gene has CDR1 MNHEY and CDR2 SVGEGT. CDR3 length: 15 amino acids. The trim removed 7 bases at V and 0 bases at J, leaving 9 bases unmatched.

This clonotype was seen ten or more times. The chain has TRBV25-1 and TRBJ2-1; 7 positions agree with TRBD2. CDR3 length: 15 amino acids. CDR1 is MGHDK and CDR2 is SYGVNS in the germline V gene. V lost 8 bases to trimming and J lost 4 bases; unmatched junction nucleotides: 11. The chain's CDR3 is CASRPSGGLYNEQFF. DNA of the CDR3: TGTGCCAGCCGCCCATCGGGAGGCCTTTACAATGAGCAGTTCTTC.

This clonotype was counted a few times. This chain connects TRBV19 to TRBJ2-1; 11 bases match TRBD2. This CDR3 has 14 amino acids. Germline assignment: CDR1 LNHDA and CDR2 SQIVND (reference sequence). V lost 6 bases and J lost 8; bases outside the gene matches: 6. DNA of the CDR3: TGTGCCAGTAGACTAGCGGGAGCCGGGCATGAGCAGTTCTTC. This gives the protein CASRLAGAGHEQFF. Based on the CDR3 plus reference TRBV19 and TRBJ2-1, the full variable domain is DGGITQSPKYLFRKEGQNVTLSCEQNLNHDAMYWYRQDPGQGLRLIYYSQIVNDFQKGDIAEGYSVSREKKESFPLTVTSAQKNPTAFYLCASRLAGAGHEQFFGPGTRLTVL.

A few counts support this clonotype. The V and J genes are TRBV20-1 and TRBJ2-7; 13 positions agree with TRBD2. Germline CDR1 reads DFQATT; CDR2 reads SNEGSKA (reference sequence). This CDR3 is built from 14 residues. V lost 5 bases and J lost 5; bases outside the gene matches: 6. CDR3 loop: CSACDGLAGDEQYF. CDR3 bases: TGCAGTGCTTGCGACGGACTAGCGGGGGACGAGCAGTACTTC.

The chain is built from TRBV29-1 and TRBJ1-1; D uncertain. V lost 7 bases, J lost 2 bases, and 8 bases lay in between. Germline V gives CDR1 SQVTM, CDR2 ANQGSEA. This CDR3 has 11 amino acids. CDR3 DNA: TGCAGCGCCTTGGTCAACACTGAAGCTTTCTTT. This sequence encodes CSALVNTEAFF.

CDR3 sequence reads: CSVENQKPYEQYF. The CDR3 bases are TGCAGCGTTGAAAATCAAAAACCCTACGAGCAGTACTTC. The chain links TRBV29-1 to TRBJ2-7; D gene uncertain. The CDR3 is made up of 13 amino acids. Germline V gene sequence: CDR1 SQVTM, CDR2 ANQGSEA. Trimming pared 2 bases from V and 2 bases from J, leaving 10 bases between.

This clonotype occurred a few times. The V and J genes are TRBV5-5 and TRBJ2-3, with a possible D match to TRBD2 (6 bases). This CDR3 comprises 15 residues. V gave up 5 bases and J gave up 0 bases, with 13 bases separating them. The germline CDR1 and CDR2 sequences are SGHKS and YYEKEE (reference sequence). The DNA of the CDR3 is TGTGCCAGCAGACACCCGGGACTTAGCACAGATACGCAGTATTTT. It specifies CASRHPGLSTDTQYF. Full variable domain (missing parts from reference TRBV5-5 and TRBJ2-3): DAGVTQSPTHLIKTRGQQVTLRCSPISGHKSVSWYQQVLGQGPQFIFQYYEKEERGRGNFPDRFSARQFPNYSSELNVNALLLGDSALYLCASRHPGLSTDTQYFGPGTRLTVL.

The chain couples TRBV27 to TRBJ2-7; 10 nucleotides align to TRBD1. CDR1 is MNHEY, CDR2 SMNVEV, per germline (reference sequence). The CDR3 runs 16 residues. Trimming took 4 bases from V and 4 from J; bases not matched to a gene: 10. CDR3 sequence (DNA): TGTGCCAGCAGTTCGTCCCTTGGACAGGGGGAGTACGAGCAGTACTTC. This sequence encodes CASSSSLGQGEYEQYF.

This clonotype came up many times. This chain uses TRBV12-3 or TRBV12-4 with TRBJ2-7; D is tentatively TRBD1 or TRBD2 (5 bases each). With 3 bases removed from V and 7 bases from J, the gap between germline ends came to 10 bases. CDR3 length: 12 residues. This CDR3 reads CASSFGGNEQYF. DNA for the CDR3: TGTGCCAGCAGTTTTGGGGGAAATGAGCAGTACTTC.

Of note for this clonotype: A much larger clone is a single base away; this may be a read error. This CDR3 fails to terminate in the conserved phenylalanine or tryptophan, so it likely reflects a read error. The CDR3 nucleotides read TGTGCCAGCAGCCGCCCCGGACTACTAGATGAGCAGTTCTTG. This gives the protein CASSRPGLLDEQFL. The rearrangement uses TRBV4-2 and TRBJ2-1; D is perhaps TRBD2 (6 bases). Germline values: CDR1 LGHNA, CDR2 YNFKEQ. The CDR3 is made up of 14 amino acids. Trimming removed 4 bases at V and 8 bases at J, with 15 bases between.